Shown below are 28 T cell receptor beta chains from a single sample sequenced in a study of T-cell memory formation after mild COVID-19. TCRdb passed the 5' RACE reads through MiXCR, listing each CDR3 protein once. The sample carries hundreds of thousands of distinct CDR3 sequences, around 21% recorded once. Sequenced material: PBMCs or a T cell subset sorted from them (not recorded which). The receptors come from an adult woman who had mild COVID-19 (a few samples of this study predate the infection). Cell type and time point are not known.

This clonotype was recorded many times. The chain links TRBV3-1 to TRBJ2-1; TRBD2 agrees at 9 bases. The germline V gene encodes CDR1 LGHDT and CDR2 YNNKEL (reference sequence). CDR3 size: 15 residues. V dropped 6 bases and J dropped 3; count of bases not matched to a gene: 6. CDR3 coding DNA: TGTGCCAGCAGGAGAAATAGCGGGGGCTACAATGAGCAGTTCTTC. Protein sequence: CASRRNSGGYNEQFF.

This clonotype was counted between two and nine times. This rearrangement joins TRBV5-5 to TRBJ2-3; D may be TRBD1 or TRBD2 (6 bases each). This CDR3 has 15 residues. The germline gives CDR1 SGHKS, CDR2 YYEKEE (reference sequence). V was shortened by 5 bases and J by 7 bases, with 20 bases between the two germline ends. The CDR3 DNA reads TGTGCCAGCAGTTGGGGGGCAGGGGACGAAAATACGCAGTATTTT. Residues: CASSWGAGDENTQYF.

This clonotype was counted a few times. The chain is built from TRBV27 and TRBJ2-7, with unresolved D. In germline, CDR1 is MNHEY, CDR2 SMNVEV (reference sequence). The V and J ends lost 5 bases and 5 bases respectively, with 16 bases between them. This CDR3 has 14 residues. The CDR3 coding sequence is TGTGCCAGCAGTGTTTCCCAGGTGACGGACGAGCAGTACTTC. Translating it yields CASSVSQVTDEQYF.

The sample holds many counts of this clonotype. The chain carries TRBV6-2 or TRBV6-3 and TRBJ2-7; D is possibly TRBD1 or TRBD2 (5 bases each). The ends were cut back, 7 bases at V and 6 bases at J, with 10 bases in the middle. Germline assignment: CDR1 MNHEY and CDR2 SVGEGT. The CDR3 loop spans 11 amino acids. The CDR3 sequence is CASNHGGEQYF. For the CDR3, the DNA is TGTGCCAGCAACCATGGGGGCGAGCAGTACTTC.

The rearrangement joins TRBV19 to TRBJ2-1, with a possible D match to TRBD2 (6 bases). With 7 bases removed from V and 2 bases from J, the gap between germline ends came to 9 bases. This CDR3 contains 13 residues. Germline lookup yields CDR1 LNHDA and CDR2 SQIVND (reference sequence). CDR3 sequence: CASTAGTYNEQFF. The CDR3 DNA follows: TGTGCCAGTACGGCGGGGACCTACAATGAGCAGTTCTTC.

This rearrangement joins TRBV7-9 to TRBJ2-6; D might be TRBD1 (6 bases). Germline V gives CDR1 SEHNR, CDR2 FQNEAQ (reference sequence). The CDR3 length is 20 residues. Trimming stripped 1 base from V and 0 bases from J, with 19 bases between. The CDR3 sequence is CASSLEAGALPVSGANVLTF. CDR3 nucleotides: TGTGCCAGCAGCTTAGAGGCAGGGGCGTTACCCGTCTCTGGGGCCAACGTCCTGACTTTC.

The table lists this clonotype with many counts. This sequence joins TRBV3-1 and TRBJ1-6; no clear D gene. Germline V gene lookup returns CDR1 LGHDT and CDR2 YNNKEL (reference sequence). The germline V and J ends were trimmed by 0 bases and 4 bases, with 13 bases remaining between them. The CDR3 totals 17 residues. CDR3 sequence: CASSQEVSTVYNSPLHF. The CDR3 bases are TGTGCCAGCAGCCAAGAGGTTTCGACGGTTTATAATTCACCCCTCCACTTT.

This clonotype appeared a few times. V usage is TRBV19 and J usage is TRBJ1-5; D perhaps matches TRBD1 (5 bases). Trimming removed 6 bases from V and 4 bases from J, with 10 bases in between. This CDR3 contains 13 residues. Germline CDR1 and CDR2: LNHDA and SQIVND (reference sequence). The CDR3 here is CASSGARNQPQHF. For the CDR3, the DNA is TGTGCCAGTAGCGGGGCGAGGAATCAGCCCCAGCATTTT. The full variable domain, rest sourced from reference TRBV19 and TRBJ1-5, is DGGITQSPKYLFRKEGQNVTLSCEQNLNHDAMYWYRQDPGQGLRLIYYSQIVNDFQKGDIAEGYSVSREKKESFPLTVTSAQKNPTAFYLCASSGARNQPQHFGDGTRLSIL.

This clonotype occurred a few times. CDR3 coding DNA: TGTGCCAGCAGCTTGGGAGCGGGGACCAATGAGCAGTTCTTC. Protein sequence: CASSLGAGTNEQFF. The chain uses TRBV5-4 and TRBJ2-1, with TRBD2 identical over 7 bases. The CDR3 totals 14 residues. The V gene's germline CDR1 is SGHNT and CDR2 YYREEE (reference sequence). The V and J ends lost 0 bases and 6 bases, in that order; junction bases with no gene match: 3.

This clonotype was detected a few times. The chain links TRBV18 to TRBJ2-5; TRBD1 matches 7 bases. The CDR3 has 12 amino acids. Germline V gene lookup returns CDR1 KGHSH and CDR2 LQKENI. The ends lost 6 bases at V and 6 bases at J; junction bases unmatched: 4. The CDR3 DNA follows: TGTGCCAGCTCGTTGGACAGGAAGACCCAGTACTTC. It yields the protein CASSLDRKTQYF.

As concerns this clonotype: Given a much more abundant clone one base away, this may be a read error. This chain connects TRBV29-1 to TRBJ2-7, with TRBD1 matching over 8 bases. The germline V gene encodes CDR1 SQVTM and CDR2 ANQGSEA. The CDR3 runs to 12 residues. With 7 bases clipped from V and 10 bases from J, the junction kept 12 bases outside the gene matches. CDR3 bases: TGCAGCGGATGGACAGGGAAGGGGATCCAGTACTTC. It is translated as CSGWTGKGIQYF.

This clonotype was seen a handful of times. This chain joins TRBV4-3 and TRBJ2-5, with D maybe TRBD1 (6 bases). V lost 3 bases and J 0 bases, leaving 11 bases between the germline ends. CDR3 length equals 15 residues. The germline gives CDR1 LGHNA, CDR2 YSLEER. The CDR3 coding sequence is TGCGCCAGCAGCCAGGACAGCACGTACCAAGAGACCCAGTACTTC. Translating gives CASSQDSTYQETQYF.

Details on this clonotype: One end of the junction fails to match germline, which may point to a read error. The gene calls are TRBV20-1 and TRBJ2-3, with 8 bases lining up with TRBD2. Germline values: CDR1 DFQATT, CDR2 SNEGSKA (reference sequence). The CDR3 spans 14 residues. CDR3 bases: TGCAGTGTTAGAGAGCGGGGGCCCACAGATACGCAGTATTTT. Protein product: CSVRERGPTDTQYF.

The sample holds a few counts of this clonotype. This chain uses TRBV25-1 with TRBJ2-7, with TRBD1 matching over 8 bases. V lost 1 base and J lost 5; bases outside the gene matches: 10. This CDR3 has 16 amino acids. Germline CDR1 reads MGHDK; CDR2 reads SYGVNS. The CDR3 sequence is CASSESRRGLRDEQYF. CDR3 in DNA: TGTGCCAGCAGTGAATCCCGCAGGGGGCTACGGGACGAGCAGTACTTC.

About this clonotype itself: A much larger clone differs by one base, so this may be a read error. The V gene is TRBV9, the J gene TRBJ2-7; tentative D call: TRBD1 (5 bases). Germline CDR1 reads SGDLS; CDR2 reads YYNGEE. This CDR3 contains 12 residues. Between the trimmed V and J ends, which lost 1 base and 3 bases, there was a span of 5 bases. DNA of the CDR3: TGTGCCAGCAGCGTACAGGGCTACGAGCAGTACTTC. It yields the protein CASSVQGYEQYF.

This clonotype was found a few times. The V call is TRBV4-1, the J call TRBJ1-1, with D hard to call. CDR3 length: 17 amino acids. CDR1 and CDR2 (germline): MGHRA, YSYEKL. V lost 0 bases, J lost 1 base, and 15 bases lay in between. CDR3 nucleotide sequence: TGCGCCAGCAGCCAAGATCACGGGCCGGTAGGGAACACTGAAGCTTTCTTT. It specifies CASSQDHGPVGNTEAFF.

A few counts support this clonotype. The gene calls are TRBV5-1 and TRBJ1-1; possible D gene TRBD1, 6 bases. The CDR3 runs to 17 residues. CDR1 and CDR2 from the germline V gene are SGHRS and YFSETQ. V lost 0 bases to trimming and J lost 2 bases, with 17 bases between them. The CDR3: CASSLGPSAGQNTEAFF. The DNA of the CDR3 is TGCGCCAGCAGCTTGGGGCCTTCGGCGGGACAAAACACTGAAGCTTTCTTT.

This clonotype showed up many times. The genes are TRBV7-3 and TRBJ1-5; D remains unclear. The CDR3 is made up of 13 amino acids. Germline V gene lookup returns CDR1 SGHTA and CDR2 FQGTGA. V lost 4 bases to trimming and J lost 7 bases, with 11 bases between them. Written as DNA, the CDR3 is TGTGCCAGCAGCTATTCACCGGACCAGCCCCAGCATTTT. Protein: CASSYSPDQPQHF.

This clonotype was seen repeatedly, ten times or more. The chain couples TRBV12-3 or TRBV12-4 to TRBJ1-5; no firm D call. The CDR3 covers 14 residues. Deletions cut 2 bases from V and 6 bases from J, with 11 bases between. The CDR3 region has the DNA TGTGCCAGCAGTTTAAAAGAGGCTGGTCAGCCCCAGCATTTT. Its protein product is CASSLKEAGQPQHF.

In this sample, this clonotype turned up a few times. This chain connects TRBV10-3 to TRBJ2-2; 9 bases match TRBD1. Germline V gene lookup returns CDR1 ENHRY and CDR2 SYGVKD. J lost 5 bases, V lost 3 bases, and 7 bases had no gene match. The CDR3 runs 16 residues. CDR3 region: CAISDPGQGRTGELFF. For the CDR3, the DNA is TGTGCCATCAGTGACCCCGGACAGGGGAGAACCGGGGAGCTGTTTTTT.

This chain connects TRBV6-1 to TRBJ2-3; a possible D gene is TRBD1 (6 bases). The CDR3 is 15 amino acids. V dropped 4 bases and J dropped 0 bases, with 11 bases sitting between them. Germline values: CDR1 MNHNS, CDR2 SASEGT. CDR3 loop: CASSVWGPSTDTQYF. The CDR3 coding sequence is TGTGCCAGCAGTGTATGGGGGCCTAGCACAGATACGCAGTATTTT.

V and J are TRBV5-1 and TRBJ1-1, with 8 bases lining up with TRBD1. With 7 bases clipped from V and 0 bases from J, the junction kept 5 bases outside the gene matches. The length of the CDR3 is 14 residues. CDR1 and CDR2 from the germline V gene are SGHRS and YFSETQ. The CDR3 loop reads CASCGTGVNTEAFF. In DNA, the CDR3 is TGCGCCAGCTGTGGGACAGGTGTGAACACTGAAGCTTTCTTT.

In this sample, this clonotype turned up many times. The genes are TRBV5-1 and TRBJ1-1; no clear D gene. Between the trimmed V and J ends, which lost 4 bases and 3 bases, there was a span of 13 bases. This CDR3 region has 14 residues. The germline CDR1 and CDR2 sequences are SGHRS and YFSETQ. CDR3 residues: CASSTAPWDTEAFF. CDR3 nucleotides: TGCGCCAGCAGCACCGCCCCCTGGGACACTGAAGCTTTCTTT. The full variable domain, rest sourced from reference TRBV5-1 and TRBJ1-1, is KAGVTQTPRYLIKTRGQQVTLSCSPISGHRSVSWYQQTPGQGLQFLFEYFSETQRNKGNFPGRFSGRQFSNSRSEMNVSTLELGDSALYLCASSTAPWDTEAFFGQGTRLTVV.

The rearrangement uses TRBV6-1 and TRBJ2-7, with TRBD1 identical over 8 bases. Unmatched junction bases numbered 7, after V lost 4 bases and J lost 2 bases. The CDR3 is 15 residues long. Germline V gene lookup returns CDR1 MNHNS and CDR2 SASEGT. The DNA of the CDR3 is TGTGCCAGCAGTGCCGTGGGACAGGACACCTACGAGCAGTACTTC. The encoded protein is CASSAVGQDTYEQYF.

The rearrangement uses TRBV4-3 and TRBJ1-6; D not certain. Trimming removed 0 bases from V and 6 bases from J, with 9 bases in between. CDR1 is LGHNA and CDR2 is YSLEER in the germline V gene. The CDR3 loop spans 15 amino acids. The CDR3 DNA follows: TGCGCCAGCAGCCAAGATCCCCGGATTAATTCACCCCTCCACTTT. Translated: CASSQDPRINSPLHF.

This clonotype was recorded only once. The chain has TRBV29-1 and TRBJ1-1; D gene unclear. The CDR3 loop spans 14 amino acids. The V and J ends lost 1 base and 4 bases respectively, with 13 bases between them. Germline V CDR1 and CDR2: SQVTM, ANQGSEA. In DNA, the CDR3 is TGCAGCGTTGAAGGGGAATTGGGTAGCACTGAAGCTTTCTTT. This sequence encodes CSVEGELGSTEAFF.

This clonotype was seen a handful of times. The rearrangement joins TRBV20-1 to TRBJ2-1; 15 bases are a match to TRBD2. V was clipped by 7 bases and J by 4 bases; unmatched bases: 8. This CDR3 has 16 amino acids. Germline CDR1 reads DFQATT; CDR2 reads SNEGSKA (reference sequence). CDR3 nucleotide sequence: TGCAGTGGGACTAGCGGGAGGGAGGGAACATACAATGAGCAGTTCTTC. Translating gives CSGTSGREGTYNEQFF.

This clonotype was seen a few times. This sequence joins TRBV24-1 and TRBJ1-2; no clear D. CDR1 and CDR2 from the germline V gene are KGHDR and SFDVKD. V gave up 7 bases and J gave up 0 bases, with 8 bases separating them. CDR3 length: 13 amino acids. In DNA form, the CDR3 reads TGTGCCACCAGCCAAAGATCTAACTATGGCTACACCTTC. Its protein product is CATSQRSNYGYTF.